This T cell receptor (beta chain) is drawn from a study of T cells in Graves' hyperthyroidism and ophthalmopathy. General observations from the study: Most clonotypes expanded in the thyroid (above 0.001) were also present in blood.

Trimming left V 7 bases short and J 5 bases short, with 22 bases between. Germline assignment: CDR1 DFQATT and CDR2 SNEGSKA (reference sequence). This CDR3 region has 15 residues. This clonotype was counted at least ten times. Its specificity is not known. Clinical symptoms, serum thyroxine, TRAb, thyroid ultrasound and orbital computed tomography established diagnosis. It was RNA transcripts that yielded the amplified TCR beta CDR3 regions. The HTBI primer set served for first-round RT-PCR of the TCR CDR3. TCRdb fed the multiplex PCR reads into MiXCR, producing one record per CDR3 protein. The table includes some 760,000 distinct CDR3 sequences, approximately 15% detected once.

This clonotype originated in a woman aged 18 to 35 with Graves' hyperthyroidism. The V call is TRBV20-1, the J call TRBJ2-3, with a weak D call TRBD1 (6 bases). Sequenced material: blood. CDR3 amino acids: CSGSNYWGHGDTQYF. CDR3 DNA sequence: TGCAGTGGGTCAAACTACTGGGGGCACGGAGATACGCAGTATTTT.